Listed below are T cell receptor beta chains from one sample, sequenced in a study of PD-L1 blockade in urothelial cancer. Profiled with immunoSEQ multiplex PCR; TCRdb holds only in-frame clones, not every one. This sample has some 120,000 clones, with about 83% found just once. The sample was PBMCs, taken around atezolizumab (anti-PD-L1) treatment. The source of these receptors is a man in his fifties with urothelial cancer. Both conserved end residues are part of each CDR3. The D gene is left open where the match is weak. Rows give clone size only sometimes, using once, few, many, or a class for an expanded clone.

len: 19; abundance: NA; j_gene: TRBJ2-3; d_gene: NA; v_gene: TRBV2; CDR3nt: TGTGCCAGCAGCGACCCTTTTCGGACAGCCCCGCGCTTCACAGATACGCAGTATTTT; CDR3aa: CASSDPFRTAPRFTDTQYF
len: 15; abundance: NA; j_gene: TRBJ1-3; d_gene: NA; v_gene: TRBV5-6; CDR3nt: TGTGCCAGCAGCTTGGTTGGCCCCTCTGGAAACACCATATATTTT; CDR3aa: CASSLVGPSGNTIYF
len: 15; abundance: NA; j_gene: TRBJ1-1; d_gene: NA; v_gene: TRBV23-1; CDR3nt: TGCGCCAGCAGTCTCCGGGGTGAGGGTGACACTGAAGCTTTCTTT; CDR3aa: CASSLRGEGDTEAFF
len: 17; abundance: once; j_gene: TRBJ2-1; d_gene: TRBD2; v_gene: TRBV19; CDR3nt: TGTGCCAGTAGTATATCCCGCTGGACTAGCGGAAACAATGAGCAGTTCTTC; CDR3aa: CASSISRWTSGNNEQFF
len: 15; abundance: NA; j_gene: TRBJ2-3; d_gene: NA; v_gene: TRBV28; CDR3nt: TGTGCCAGCAGCCCTACTAGTTTGAGGTGGGATACGCAGTATTTT; CDR3aa: CASSPTSLRWDTQYF
len: 16; abundance: once; j_gene: TRBJ2-7; d_gene: TRBD2; v_gene: TRBV5-1; CDR3nt: TGCGCCAGCAGCTCCAGGACTAGCGGGACCTCCTACGAGCAGTACTTC; CDR3aa: CASSSRTSGTSYEQYF
len: 13; abundance: NA; j_gene: TRBJ1-1; d_gene: NA; v_gene: TRBV7-3; CDR3nt: TGTGCCAGCAGCTTCAGCGATTACACTGAAGCTTTCTTT; CDR3aa: CASSFSDYTEAFF
len: 17; abundance: NA; j_gene: TRBJ2-1; d_gene: TRBD2; v_gene: TRBV19; CDR3nt: TGTGCCAGTAGTATAGAGAACCTAGCGGGAGGCTGGAATGAGCAGTTCTTC; CDR3aa: CASSIENLAGGWNEQFF
len: 14; abundance: NA; j_gene: TRBJ2-1; d_gene: TRBD2; v_gene: TRBV6-6; CDR3nt: TGTGCCAGCACCGGACTAGCGGGAGCAAATGAGCAGTTCTTC; CDR3aa: CASTGLAGANEQFF
len: 16; abundance: NA; j_gene: TRBJ2-1; d_gene: TRBD2; v_gene: TRBV13; CDR3nt: TGTGCCAGCAGCTTGATAACCACTAGCGGACGCAATGAGCAGTTCTTC; CDR3aa: CASSLITTSGRNEQFF
len: 17; abundance: few; j_gene: TRBJ2-4; d_gene: TRBD2; v_gene: TRBV19; CDR3nt: TGTGCCAGTAGTAAGGGTCTTGCGGGAGGAGAGGGGAACATTCAGTACTTC; CDR3aa: CASSKGLAGGEGNIQYF
len: 13; abundance: NA; j_gene: TRBJ2-1; d_gene: NA; v_gene: TRBV28; CDR3nt: TGTGCCAGCAGACCCGATCCTCGGGATGAGCAGTTCTTC; CDR3aa: CASRPDPRDEQFF
len: 15; abundance: once; j_gene: TRBJ2-3; d_gene: NA; v_gene: TRBV5-1; CDR3nt: TGCGCCAGCAGCTTGGAGGGGTTTAGGACAGATACGCAGTATTTT; CDR3aa: CASSLEGFRTDTQYF
len: 14; abundance: once; j_gene: TRBJ2-7; d_gene: TRBD2; v_gene: TRBV27; CDR3nt: TGTGCCAGCGCGTTAGCGGGGGCAGACTACGAGCAGTACTTC; CDR3aa: CASALAGADYEQYF
len: 15; abundance: NA; j_gene: TRBJ1-5; d_gene: NA; v_gene: TRBV15; CDR3nt: TGTGCCACCAGCAGAGATGGGCAGGGTGATCAGCCCCAGCATTTT; CDR3aa: CATSRDGQGDQPQHF
len: 19; abundance: NA; j_gene: TRBJ2-6; d_gene: NA; v_gene: TRBV18; CDR3nt: TGTGCCAGCTCACACTCGCGACTGGGGCCTCGAGGTGGGGCCAACGTCCTGACTTTC; CDR3aa: CASSHSRLGPRGGANVLTF
len: 14; abundance: NA; j_gene: TRBJ1-1; d_gene: NA; v_gene: TRBV30; CDR3nt: TGTGCCTGGAGTTACATAGCGGTGAACACTGAAGCTTTCTTT; CDR3aa: CAWSYIAVNTEAFF
len: 13; abundance: NA; j_gene: TRBJ1-5; d_gene: NA; v_gene: TRBV10-3; CDR3nt: TGTGCCATCAAAGAGGGAGAAAATCAGCCCCAGCATTTT; CDR3aa: CAIKEGENQPQHF
len: 14; abundance: NA; j_gene: TRBJ1-5; d_gene: NA; v_gene: TRBV28; CDR3nt: TGTGCCAGCAGTTCCCGGGGTTCGCTACAGCCCCAGCATTTT; CDR3aa: CASSSRGSLQPQHF
len: 15; abundance: NA; j_gene: TRBJ1-4; d_gene: NA; v_gene: TRBV27; CDR3nt: TGTGCCAGCAGTTTAAGCAGGGTCAGTCTTGAAAAACTGTTTTTT; CDR3aa: CASSLSRVSLEKLFF
len: 14; abundance: NA; j_gene: TRBJ2-3; d_gene: NA; v_gene: TRBV7-9; CDR3nt: TGTGCCAGCAGCTTGGTTAGGGGGACAGATACGCAGTATTTT; CDR3aa: CASSLVRGTDTQYF
len: 14; abundance: NA; j_gene: TRBJ1-2; d_gene: TRBD1; v_gene: TRBV2; CDR3nt: TGTGCCAGCAGCAGGGGGCGATCCGTTGATGGCTACACCTTC; CDR3aa: CASSRGRSVDGYTF
len: 15; abundance: NA; j_gene: TRBJ1-2; d_gene: TRBD1; v_gene: TRBV9; CDR3nt: TGTGCCAGCAGCGTAGCTCCGGGACAGACTAATGGCTACACCTTC; CDR3aa: CASSVAPGQTNGYTF
len: 14; abundance: NA; j_gene: TRBJ2-7; d_gene: TRBD1; v_gene: TRBV5-1; CDR3nt: TGCGCCAGCAGCAAGGGACAGGGGGTATACGAGCAGTACTTC; CDR3aa: CASSKGQGVYEQYF
len: 14; abundance: NA; j_gene: TRBJ2-3; d_gene: TRBD1; v_gene: TRBV10-2; CDR3nt: TGCGCCAGCGAGAGGGACAGGGTTACAAATACGCAGTATTTT; CDR3aa: CASERDRVTNTQYF
len: 15; abundance: NA; j_gene: TRBJ2-7; d_gene: TRBD1; v_gene: TRBV9; CDR3nt: TGTGCCAGCAGCGTTTCATCCGGGACAGCCTACGAGCAGTACTTC; CDR3aa: CASSVSSGTAYEQYF
len: 16; abundance: NA; j_gene: TRBJ1-2; d_gene: TRBD1; v_gene: TRBV27; CDR3nt: TGTGCCAGCAGTCCATACCCAGGGGGCCCGGGGAGCGGCTACACCTTC; CDR3aa: CASSPYPGGPGSGYTF
len: 15; abundance: NA; j_gene: TRBJ2-3; d_gene: NA; v_gene: TRBV30; CDR3nt: TGTGCCTGGAGTGTGTTCGGGAATAAAGCAGATACGCAGTATTTT; CDR3aa: CAWSVFGNKADTQYF
len: 15; abundance: once; j_gene: TRBJ1-2; d_gene: NA; v_gene: TRBV30; CDR3nt: TGTGCCTGGGCGGACAGTGACGGCCGGAGCTATGGCTACACCTTC; CDR3aa: CAWADSDGRSYGYTF
len: 13; abundance: NA; j_gene: TRBJ2-1; d_gene: NA; v_gene: TRBV6-1; CDR3nt: TGTGCCAGCAGTGATTCGGGTTACAATGAGCAGTTCTTC; CDR3aa: CASSDSGYNEQFF
len: 15; abundance: NA; j_gene: TRBJ1-5; d_gene: TRBD1; v_gene: TRBV10-2; CDR3nt: TGCGCCAGCGATTCGGGACAGGGAGGCAATCAGCCCCAGCATTTT; CDR3aa: CASDSGQGGNQPQHF
len: 18; abundance: NA; j_gene: TRBJ2-7; d_gene: TRBD1; v_gene: TRBV19; CDR3nt: TGTGCCAGTAGTTCATCGCCGAAACCGGGACAGGGGGCCTACGAGCAGTACTTC; CDR3aa: CASSSSPKPGQGAYEQYF
len: 14; abundance: NA; j_gene: TRBJ2-6; d_gene: NA; v_gene: TRBV6-6; CDR3nt: TGTGCCAGCAGACAGGGCGCTGGGGCCAACGTCCTGACTTTC; CDR3aa: CASRQGAGANVLTF
len: 15; abundance: NA; j_gene: TRBJ2-3; d_gene: NA; v_gene: TRBV18; CDR3nt: TGTGCCAGCTCACCGTCACAGCTTCACACAGATACGCAGTATTTT; CDR3aa: CASSPSQLHTDTQYF
len: 14; abundance: NA; j_gene: TRBJ1-5; d_gene: NA; v_gene: TRBV9; CDR3nt: TGTGCCAGCAGCCCGGGGGATAGCAATCAGCCCCAGCATTTT; CDR3aa: CASSPGDSNQPQHF
len: 15; abundance: NA; j_gene: TRBJ2-7; d_gene: NA; v_gene: TRBV11-2; CDR3nt: TGTGCCAGCAGCTCGGGGCTAGCGAGCTCCTACGAGCAGTACTTC; CDR3aa: CASSSGLASSYEQYF
len: 14; abundance: once; j_gene: TRBJ2-1; d_gene: NA; v_gene: TRBV28; CDR3nt: TGTGCCAGCAGTTCGCTCAGCTCCTACAATGAGCAGTTCTTC; CDR3aa: CASSSLSSYNEQFF
len: 13; abundance: NA; j_gene: TRBJ1-6; d_gene: TRBD1; v_gene: TRBV13; CDR3nt: TGTGCCAGCAGACAGGGGTTGGATTCACCCCTCCACTTT; CDR3aa: CASRQGLDSPLHF
len: 12; abundance: NA; j_gene: TRBJ2-5; d_gene: NA; v_gene: TRBV6-6; CDR3nt: TGTGCCAGCAGTTCAGGGGGGGAGACCCAGTACTTC; CDR3aa: CASSSGGETQYF
len: 14; abundance: NA; j_gene: TRBJ2-3; d_gene: NA; v_gene: TRBV7-6; CDR3nt: TGTGCCAGCAGCCTAGGACAAGGCACAGATACGCAGTATTTT; CDR3aa: CASSLGQGTDTQYF
len: 14; abundance: NA; j_gene: TRBJ2-2; d_gene: NA; v_gene: TRBV7-8; CDR3nt: TGTGCCAGCAGCTTAGTTACTTTCGCCGGGGAGCTGTTTTTT; CDR3aa: CASSLVTFAGELFF
len: 17; abundance: once; j_gene: TRBJ1-1; d_gene: TRBD1; v_gene: TRBV5-1; CDR3nt: TGCGCCAGCAGCTTGGCCGGACAGGGCCGGGGGGACACTGAAGCTTTCTTT; CDR3aa: CASSLAGQGRGDTEAFF